Below, 12 T cell receptor beta chains from the same sample are listed, as sequenced in a study of blood T cell repertoires in COVID-19. Repertoires were generated with immunoSEQ multiplex PCR, while TCRdb's copy carries only in-frame clones and drops some. Altogether over 200,000 clones are present, roughly four fifths being singletons, with the ten largest covering approximately 15%. The material sequenced was PBMCs or T cells enriched from blood (not recorded which). These receptors were collected from a man in his forties who had recovered from COVID-19.

The V gene is TRBV5-1, the J gene TRBJ1-1, with TRBD1 identical over 8 bases. The CDR3 spans 15 residues. The J segment lost 6 bases and the V segment lost 4 bases, leaving 11 bases of the junction unmatched. CDR1 is SGHRS, CDR2 YFSETQ, per germline. The CDR3 DNA sequence: TGCGCCAGCAGCCCGGACAGGGCGGACACCTCTGAAGCTTTCTTT. This gives the protein CASSPDRADTSEAFF.

This clone has only one observation. The genes are TRBV7-3 and TRBJ2-1; 11 nucleotides line up with TRBD1. Germline CDR1 is SGHTA and CDR2 is FQGTGA. The J segment lost 5 bases and the V segment lost 5 bases, leaving 8 bases of the junction unmatched. CDR3 length: 16 amino acids. CDR3 DNA sequence: TGTGCCAGCAGCCCCGCCCGGGGACAGGGGGACAATGAGCAGTTCTTC. Amino acid sequence: CASSPARGQGDNEQFF.

With regard to this clone: The same CDR3 is also encoded by other DNA sequences in this sample. The CDR3 loop reads CASGVQGNTEAFF. In nucleotides, the CDR3 is TGTGCCAGTGGGGTACAGGGGAACACTGAAGCTTTCTTT. The chain joins TRBV6-5 to TRBJ1-1; D perhaps matches TRBD1 (6 bases). Germline V gives CDR1 MNHEY, CDR2 SVGAGI. Trimming shortened V by 9 bases and J by 1 base, and 12 bases separated the two germline ends. This CDR3 is 13 amino acids long.

This rearrangement joins TRBV28 to TRBJ1-3; D unclear. With 8 bases removed from V and 2 bases from J, the gap between germline ends came to 7 bases. Germline V lookup: CDR1 MDHEN, CDR2 SYDVKM. CDR3 length equals 12 residues. The chain's CDR3 is CASLRPGNTIYF. The CDR3 DNA reads as TGTGCCAGCTTGCGCCCTGGAAACACCATATATTTT.

The V call is TRBV4-3, the J call TRBJ2-2; tentatively, D is TRBD1 (5 bases). The V end lost 2 bases, the J end lost 1 base, and 5 bases lay between the germline ends. Germline CDR1 is LGHNA and CDR2 is YSLEER. This CDR3 is built from 14 residues. The CDR3 region is CASSQQGNTGELFF. The CDR3 DNA reads as TGCGCCAGCAGCCAACAGGGGAACACCGGGGAGCTGTTTTTT.

V and J are TRBV10-3 and TRBJ1-1; unclear D gene. Germline CDR1 and CDR2: ENHRY and SYGVKD. This CDR3 is 15 amino acids long. Trimming took 2 bases from V and 1 from J, leaving 11 bases between them. CDR3 nucleotides: TGTGCCATCAGTGAGCAACAGATGGGGAACACTGAAGCTTTCTTT. Protein sequence: CAISEQQMGNTEAFF.

The chain is built from TRBV18 and TRBJ1-1, with TRBD1 matching over 9 bases. This CDR3 contains 15 residues. CDR1 and CDR2 (germline): KGHSH, LQKENI. V was clipped by 4 bases and J by 4 bases; unmatched bases: 7. DNA of the CDR3: TGTGCCAGCTCACTGGGACAGGGCTCGGTCACTGAAGCTTTCTTT. Protein: CASSLGQGSVTEAFF.

This clone was seen just once. The genes are TRBV6-5 and TRBJ1-2; D unresolved. Germline CDR1 is MNHEY and CDR2 is SVGAGI. The V and J ends lost 0 bases and 1 base respectively, with 9 bases between them. The CDR3 runs to 15 residues. The CDR3 spells CASSYSRGFNYGYTF. As DNA, the CDR3 is TGTGCCAGCAGTTACTCTCGAGGATTTAACTATGGCTACACCTTC.

The CDR3 DNA sequence: TGTGCCAGCAGCTGGGGGTCCGGACTAAATCAGCCCCAGCATTTT. This encodes CASSWGSGLNQPQHF. The chain recombines TRBV5-6 with TRBJ1-5; D is perhaps TRBD1 (5 bases). CDR3 size: 15 residues. V was trimmed by 3 bases and J by 4 bases, leaving 14 bases between them. Looked up from germline, CDR1 is SGHDT and CDR2 is YYEEEE.

The chain is built from TRBV5-1 and TRBJ2-5, with 10 bases matching TRBD1. With 4 bases clipped from V and 5 bases from J, the junction kept 8 bases outside the gene matches. The CDR3 length is 15 residues. Germline V gene sequence: CDR1 SGHRS, CDR2 YFSETQ. CDR3 sequence (DNA): TGCGCCAGCAGCATATCCGGGACAGGGGAGGAGACCCAGTACTTC. Its protein is CASSISGTGEETQYF.

The CDR3 bases are TGTGCCAGCAGCTTAACGCGTACTAACACTGAAGCTTTCTTT. It encodes CASSLTRTNTEAFF. This rearrangement joins TRBV11-2 to TRBJ1-1; unclear D gene. Trimming removed 2 bases at V and 2 bases at J, with 9 bases between. CDR3 length: 14 residues. In germline, CDR1 is SGHAT, CDR2 FQNNGV.

The chain employs TRBV28 and TRBJ1-1; tentative D call: TRBD1 (5 bases). The V end lost 4 bases, the J end lost 5 bases, and 8 bases lay between the germline ends. This CDR3 is built from 12 residues. In germline, CDR1 is MDHEN, CDR2 SYDVKM. The CDR3 sequence is CASSSGGTEAFF. DNA for the CDR3: TGTGCCAGCAGTTCCGGGGGTACTGAAGCTTTCTTT.